This T cell receptor (beta chain) was retrieved from a study of blood T cell repertoires in COVID-19. Study overall: Nucleic acid was either cDNA or gDNA, and it came from T cells, B-cell-depleted T cells, or PBMCs.

This CDR3 is built from 15 residues. V dropped 1 base and J dropped 5 bases, with 14 bases sitting between them. Germline CDR1 reads MGHRA; CDR2 reads YSYEKL. Original processing methods: Reference gene primer amplification gave estimated nucleated cell counts. The protocol was immunoSEQ multiplex PCR, while the TCRdb copy is restricted to in-frame clones and leaves out a portion. V, J and clone size reflect that table, while D and trimming were determined from the DNA. The table lists about 64,000 clones, approximately 78% of them singletons. The clonotype originates from a human donor in a cohort sampled during active COVID-19. Specimen: peripheral blood. The chain uses TRBV4-1 and TRBJ1-2, with D possibly TRBD1 on 5 matching bases. The CDR3 loop reads CASSQATSGGYGYTF. The CDR3 coding sequence is TGCGCCAGCAGCCAAGCCACCTCGGGGGGGTATGGCTACACCTTC.